Below, 7 T cell receptor beta chains from the same sample are listed, as sequenced in a study of cytomegalovirus exposure and HLA in healthy donors. The PCR used 60 Vbeta and 13 Jbeta primers. Assay: immunoSEQ multiplex PCR; the TCRdb copy retains only in-frame clones and omits some. The sample contains about 110,000 clones, less than 75% of which appear only once. The sequenced sample consisted of PBMCs. The source is a middle-aged woman in good health and CMV-seronegative.

In its sample, this clone was seen a few times. V usage is TRBV28 and J usage is TRBJ1-5; weak D call: TRBD1 (6 bases). Trimming removed 6 bases at V and 4 bases at J, with 22 bases between. CDR3 length equals 17 residues. Germline V CDR1 and CDR2: MDHEN, SYDVKM. The CDR3 bases are TGTGCCAGCAGGGCCAGTGTAAGGGAGAGGGGGAATCAGCCCCAGCATTTT. It yields the protein CASRASVRERGNQPQHF.

The CDR3 sequence is CASSLARASGLYEQYF. CDR3 nucleotides: TGTGCCAGCAGCTTAGCTCGGGCTAGCGGGCTATACGAGCAGTACTTC. The chain employs TRBV7-9 and TRBJ2-7; 8 bases fit TRBD2. Germline trimming cut 0 bases from V and 4 bases from J; bases unmatched to any gene: 8. Germline loops: CDR1 SEHNR, CDR2 FQNEAQ (reference sequence). The CDR3 length is 16 residues.

This chain joins TRBV4-3 and TRBJ2-5; D uncertain. The J call is uncertain, as TRBJ2-7 better fits the DNA end. From germline, CDR1 is LGHNA and CDR2 YSLEER. The CDR3 sequence is 16 residues long. CDR3 coding DNA: TGCGCCAGCAGCCAAGATGTCGGTTCGAGCTCCTACGAGCAGTACTTC. Translation: CASSQDVGSSSYEQYF.

This clone was recorded once. The V and J genes are TRBV28 and TRBJ2-2, with 10 bases identical to TRBD2. Germline lookup yields CDR1 MDHEN and CDR2 SYDVKM. The CDR3 spans 17 residues. V lost 5 bases and J lost 5; bases outside the gene matches: 11. CDR3 in amino acids: CASSPRTSGSGTGELFF. CDR3 bases: TGTGCCAGCAGTCCAAGGACTAGCGGAAGCGGAACCGGGGAGCTGTTTTTT.

The V and J genes are TRBV7-9 and TRBJ2-3; 8 bases are a match to TRBD2. The CDR3 length is 12 residues. Germline-derived CDR1 and CDR2 are SEHNR and FQNEAQ (reference sequence). V dropped 4 bases and J dropped 6; count of bases not matched to a gene: 0. CDR3 in amino acids: CASSSSGDTQYF. CDR3 bases: TGTGCCAGCAGCTCTAGCGGGGATACGCAGTATTTT.

This chain connects TRBV27 to TRBJ1-1; D not resolved. With 4 bases removed from V and 8 bases from J, the gap between germline ends came to 23 bases. Germline loops: CDR1 MNHEY, CDR2 SMNVEV (reference sequence). This CDR3 has 16 amino acids. The CDR3 coding sequence is TGTGCCAGCAGTTCTACGGGTAAACACCCACTTACAGAAGCTTTCTTT. This encodes CASSSTGKHPLTEAFF.

The chain recombines TRBV5-6 with TRBJ2-3; TRBD2 is a possible D gene (7 bases). V was shortened by 0 bases and J by 4 bases, with 12 bases between the two germline ends. From germline, CDR1 is SGHDT and CDR2 YYEEEE. The CDR3 spans 15 residues. CDR3 residues: CASSLGGGAADTQYF. In DNA form, the CDR3 reads TGTGCCAGCAGCTTGGGAGGGGGGGCGGCAGATACGCAGTATTTT.